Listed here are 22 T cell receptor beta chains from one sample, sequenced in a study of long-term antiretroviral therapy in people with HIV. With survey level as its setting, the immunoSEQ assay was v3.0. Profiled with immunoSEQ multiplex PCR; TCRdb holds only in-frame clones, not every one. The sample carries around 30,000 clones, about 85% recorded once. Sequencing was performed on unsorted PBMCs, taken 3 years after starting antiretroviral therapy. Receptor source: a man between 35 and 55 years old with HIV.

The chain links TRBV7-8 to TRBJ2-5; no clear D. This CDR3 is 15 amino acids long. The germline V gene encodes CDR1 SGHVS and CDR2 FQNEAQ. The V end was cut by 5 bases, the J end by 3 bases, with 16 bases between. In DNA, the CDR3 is TGTGCCAGCAGCCGGGCCCATAGTACAGAAGAGACCCAGTACTTC. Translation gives CASSRAHSTEETQYF.

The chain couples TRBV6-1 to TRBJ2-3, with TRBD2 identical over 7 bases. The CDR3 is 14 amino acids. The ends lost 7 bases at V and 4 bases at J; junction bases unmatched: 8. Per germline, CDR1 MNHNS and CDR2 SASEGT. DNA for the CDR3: TGTGCCAGCACCGCACTGGGAGGGGCAGATACGCAGTATTTT. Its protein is CASTALGGADTQYF.

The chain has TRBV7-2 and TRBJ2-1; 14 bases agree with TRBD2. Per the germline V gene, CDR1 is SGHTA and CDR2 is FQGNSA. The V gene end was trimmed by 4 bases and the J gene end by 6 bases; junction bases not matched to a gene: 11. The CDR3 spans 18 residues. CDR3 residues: CASSSAGLAGGLFNEQFF. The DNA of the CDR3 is TGTGCCAGCAGCTCGGCTGGACTAGCGGGGGGCCTCTTCAATGAGCAGTTCTTC. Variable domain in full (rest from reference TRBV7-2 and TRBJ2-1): GAGVSQSPSNKVTEKGKDVELRCDPISGHTALYWYRQSLGQGLEFLIYFQGNSAPDKSGLPSDRFSAERTGGSVSTLTIQRTQQEDSAVYLCASSSAGLAGGLFNEQFFGPGTRLTVL.

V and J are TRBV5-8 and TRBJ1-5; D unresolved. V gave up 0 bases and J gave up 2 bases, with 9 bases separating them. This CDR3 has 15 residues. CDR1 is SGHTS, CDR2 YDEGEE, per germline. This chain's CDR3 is CASSLVGTGNQPQHF. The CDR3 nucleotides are TGTGCCAGCAGCTTGGTAGGTACAGGCAATCAGCCCCAGCATTTT.

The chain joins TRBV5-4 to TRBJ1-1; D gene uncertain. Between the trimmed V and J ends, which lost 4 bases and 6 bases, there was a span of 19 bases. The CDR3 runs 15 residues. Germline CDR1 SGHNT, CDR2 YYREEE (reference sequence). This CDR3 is CASSPGTTDVPEAFF. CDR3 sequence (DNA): TGTGCCAGCAGCCCGGGTACTACGGACGTCCCTGAAGCTTTCTTT.

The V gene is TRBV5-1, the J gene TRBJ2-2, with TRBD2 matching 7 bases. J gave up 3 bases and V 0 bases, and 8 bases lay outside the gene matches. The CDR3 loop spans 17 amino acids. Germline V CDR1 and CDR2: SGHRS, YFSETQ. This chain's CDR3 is CASSLAGIAGHTGELFF. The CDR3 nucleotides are TGCGCCAGCAGCTTGGCCGGGATAGCGGGTCACACCGGGGAGCTGTTTTTT.

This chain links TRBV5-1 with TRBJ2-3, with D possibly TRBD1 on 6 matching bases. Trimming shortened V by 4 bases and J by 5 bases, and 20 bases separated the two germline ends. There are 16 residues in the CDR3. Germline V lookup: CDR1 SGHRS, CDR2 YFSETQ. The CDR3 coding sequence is TGCGCCAGCAGCATAATGTTGGGGCAGGGGAAAGATACGCAGTATTTT. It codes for CASSIMLGQGKDTQYF.

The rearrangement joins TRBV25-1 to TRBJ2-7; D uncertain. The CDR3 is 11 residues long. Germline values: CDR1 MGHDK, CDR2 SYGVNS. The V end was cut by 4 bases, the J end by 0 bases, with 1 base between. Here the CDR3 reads CASSASYEQYF. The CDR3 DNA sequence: TGTGCCAGCAGTGCCTCCTACGAGCAGTACTTC.

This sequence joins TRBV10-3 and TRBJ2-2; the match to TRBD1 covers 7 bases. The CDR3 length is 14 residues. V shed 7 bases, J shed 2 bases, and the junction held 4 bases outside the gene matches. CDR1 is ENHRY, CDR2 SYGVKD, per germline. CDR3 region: CAITGTANTGELFF. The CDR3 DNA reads TGTGCCATCACCGGGACAGCCAACACCGGGGAGCTGTTTTTT.

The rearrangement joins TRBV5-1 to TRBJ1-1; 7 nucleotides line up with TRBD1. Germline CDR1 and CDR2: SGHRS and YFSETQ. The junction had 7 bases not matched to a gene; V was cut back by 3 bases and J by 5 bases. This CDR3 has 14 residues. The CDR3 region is CASSSTGRVTEAFF. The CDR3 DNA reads TGCGCCAGCAGCTCGACAGGGAGGGTTACTGAAGCTTTCTTT.

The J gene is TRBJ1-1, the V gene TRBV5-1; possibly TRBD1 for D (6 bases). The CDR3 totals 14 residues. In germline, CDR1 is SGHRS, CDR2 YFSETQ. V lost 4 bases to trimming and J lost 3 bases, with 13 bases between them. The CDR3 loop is CASSGRGGYTEAFF. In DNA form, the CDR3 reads TGCGCCAGCAGCGGGAGAGGGGGTTACACTGAAGCTTTCTTT.

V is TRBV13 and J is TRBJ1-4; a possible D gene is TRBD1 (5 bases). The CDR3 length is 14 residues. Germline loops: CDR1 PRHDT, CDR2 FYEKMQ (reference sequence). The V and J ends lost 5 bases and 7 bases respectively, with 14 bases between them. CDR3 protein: CASSVGGGSEKLFF. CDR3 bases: TGTGCCAGCAGCGTCGGCGGGGGGAGTGAAAAACTGTTTTTT.

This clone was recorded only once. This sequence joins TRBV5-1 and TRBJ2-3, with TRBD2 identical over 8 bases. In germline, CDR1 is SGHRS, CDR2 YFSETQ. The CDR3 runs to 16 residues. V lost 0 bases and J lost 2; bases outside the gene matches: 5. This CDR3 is CASSLAVTSDTDTQYF. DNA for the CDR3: TGCGCCAGCAGCTTGGCCGTGACTAGCGACACAGATACGCAGTATTTT.

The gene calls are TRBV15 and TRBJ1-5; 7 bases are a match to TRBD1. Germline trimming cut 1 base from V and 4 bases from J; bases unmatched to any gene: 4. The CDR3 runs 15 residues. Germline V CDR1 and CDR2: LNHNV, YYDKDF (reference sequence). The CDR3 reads CATSRGQGVNQPQHF. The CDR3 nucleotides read TGTGCCACCAGCAGAGGGCAGGGGGTAAATCAGCCCCAGCATTTT.

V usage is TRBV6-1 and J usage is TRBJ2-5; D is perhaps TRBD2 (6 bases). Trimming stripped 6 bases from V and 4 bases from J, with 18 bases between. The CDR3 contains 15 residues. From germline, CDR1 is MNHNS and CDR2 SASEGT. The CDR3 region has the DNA TGTGCCAGCAGCCCAAACGGCCGGGAGTCAGAGACCCAGTACTTC. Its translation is CASSPNGRESETQYF.

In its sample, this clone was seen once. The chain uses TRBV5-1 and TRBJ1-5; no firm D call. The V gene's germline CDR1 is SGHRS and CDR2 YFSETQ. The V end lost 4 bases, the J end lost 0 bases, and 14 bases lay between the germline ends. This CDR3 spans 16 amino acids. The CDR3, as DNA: TGCGCCAGCAGCGACGGGTCACAACTTAGCAATCAGCCCCAGCATTTT. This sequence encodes CASSDGSQLSNQPQHF.

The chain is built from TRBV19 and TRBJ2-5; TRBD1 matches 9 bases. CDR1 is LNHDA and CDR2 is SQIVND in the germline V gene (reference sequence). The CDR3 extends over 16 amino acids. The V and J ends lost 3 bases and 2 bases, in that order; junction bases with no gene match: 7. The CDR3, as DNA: TGTGCCAGTAGTATCGAGGACAGGGGATGGCAAGAGACCCAGTACTTC. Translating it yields CASSIEDRGWQETQYF.

CDR3 sequence: CASSPSGTGGSANEKLFF. CDR3 in DNA: TGCGCCAGCAGCCCCTCCGGGACAGGGGGCTCGGCTAATGAAAAACTGTTTTTT. V and J are TRBV4-1 and TRBJ1-4, with 12 bases that match TRBD1. Unmatched junction bases numbered 9, after V lost 4 bases and J lost 3 bases. CDR1 and CDR2 (germline): MGHRA, YSYEKL. The CDR3 contains 18 residues.

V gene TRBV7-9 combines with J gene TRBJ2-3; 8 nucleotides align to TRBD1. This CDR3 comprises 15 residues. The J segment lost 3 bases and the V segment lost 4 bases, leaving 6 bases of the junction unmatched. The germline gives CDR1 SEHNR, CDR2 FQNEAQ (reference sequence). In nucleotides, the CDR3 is TGTGCCAGCAGCTCTAAGGACAGGGCAACAGATACGCAGTATTTT. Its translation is CASSSKDRATDTQYF.

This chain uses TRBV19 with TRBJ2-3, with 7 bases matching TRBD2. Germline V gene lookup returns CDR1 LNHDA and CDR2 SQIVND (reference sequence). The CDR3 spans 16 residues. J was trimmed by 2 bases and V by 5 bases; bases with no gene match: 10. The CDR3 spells CASSSGLAGTTDTQYF. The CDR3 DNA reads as TGTGCCAGTAGTTCGGGATTAGCGGGTACCACAGATACGCAGTATTTT.

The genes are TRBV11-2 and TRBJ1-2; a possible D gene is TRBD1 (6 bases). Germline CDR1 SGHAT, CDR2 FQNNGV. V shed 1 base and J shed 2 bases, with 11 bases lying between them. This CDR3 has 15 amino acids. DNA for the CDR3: TGTGCCAGCAGCTTAGTTAGACAGGAGAACTATGGCTACACCTTC. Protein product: CASSLVRQENYGYTF.

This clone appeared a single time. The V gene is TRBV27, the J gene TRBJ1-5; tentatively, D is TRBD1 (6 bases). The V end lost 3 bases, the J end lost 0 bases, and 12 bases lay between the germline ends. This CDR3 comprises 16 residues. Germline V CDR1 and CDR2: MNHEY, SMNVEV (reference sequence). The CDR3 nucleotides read TGTGCCAGCAGTTTGTTTTCAGGGGATAGCAATCAGCCCCAGCATTTT. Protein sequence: CASSLFSGDSNQPQHF.